This entry lists 24 T cell receptor beta chains sequenced from one sample in a study of T cell changes during pregnancy in multiple sclerosis. Only in-frame clones appear in the TCRdb table, and some are missing; sequencing was by immunoSEQ multiplex PCR. The sample consists of 25,000 to 30,000 clones, approximately 94% of them appearing once. The sequences come from CD4+ T cells from peripheral blood mononuclear cells, collected in the first trimester of pregnancy. All receptors derive from a female donor with multiple sclerosis, enrolled in a pregnancy study.

The rearrangement uses TRBV5-6 and TRBJ1-1; D possibly corresponds to TRBD1 (6 bases). The CDR3 totals 15 residues. With 0 bases removed from V and 4 bases from J, the gap between germline ends came to 13 bases. Looked up from germline, CDR1 is SGHDT and CDR2 is YYEEEE. CDR3 DNA sequence: TGTGCCAGCAGCTTGGCTAGGACAGTGGGCACTGAAGCTTTCTTT. Amino acid sequence: CASSLARTVGTEAFF.

The chain uses TRBV4-1 and TRBJ1-5; D is perhaps TRBD1 (6 bases). The V end lost 0 bases, the J end lost 1 base, and 16 bases lay between the germline ends. Germline CDR1 and CDR2: MGHRA and YSYEKL. CDR3 length: 18 residues. The CDR3, as DNA: TGCGCCAGCAGCCAAGACCTAAGCGGGACACACAGCAATCAGCCCCAGCATTTT. Its protein product is CASSQDLSGTHSNQPQHF.

V and J are TRBV7-9 and TRBJ1-1; a possible D gene is TRBD1 (5 bases). From germline, CDR1 is SEHNR and CDR2 FQNEAQ (reference sequence). The CDR3 extends over 14 amino acids. V lost 5 bases and J lost 9, with 19 bases in between. CDR3 nucleotide sequence: TGTGCCAGCAGCCCCACCTCCGGCAGGGAACAAGCTTTCTTT. The encoded protein is CASSPTSGREQAFF.

This clone has just one count. The genes are TRBV7-9 and TRBJ2-7; D ambiguous. The CDR3 loop spans 12 amino acids. Trimming took 4 bases from V and 3 from J, leaving 7 bases between them. Per the germline V gene, CDR1 is SEHNR and CDR2 is FQNEAQ (reference sequence). The CDR3 sequence is CASSSRSYEQYF. In nucleotides, the CDR3 is TGTGCCAGCAGCTCTAGGAGCTACGAGCAGTACTTC.

This chain uses TRBV5-4 with TRBJ1-6, with D unresolved. The CDR3 contains 14 residues. The V and J ends lost 0 bases and 9 bases respectively, with 10 bases between them. The germline V gene encodes CDR1 SGHNT and CDR2 YYREEE (reference sequence). CDR3 in DNA: TGTGCCAGCAGCTTGGCCGTCGGAGGTTCACCCCTCCACTTT. Its protein product is CASSLAVGGSPLHF.

This sequence joins TRBV11-2 and TRBJ2-7; 10 bases fit TRBD1. Germline-derived CDR1 and CDR2 are SGHAT and FQNNGV. The CDR3 has 16 residues. V gave up 1 base and J gave up 3 bases; unmatched junction bases: 6. CDR3 nucleotide sequence: TGTGCCAGCAGCTTAGGTTCCCGGGACAGGGGCTACGAGCAGTACTTC. Translating it yields CASSLGSRDRGYEQYF.

This chain connects TRBV7-4 to TRBJ2-7, with D hard to call. Germline V gene sequence: CDR1 SGHVT, CDR2 SQSDAQ. The germline V and J ends were trimmed by 5 bases and 4 bases, with 18 bases remaining between them. CDR3 length: 15 amino acids. The CDR3 coding sequence is TGTGCCAGCAGCCCCGGATGGCTCGGGTCGTACGAGCAGTACTTC. This translates into CASSPGWLGSYEQYF.

V and J are TRBV9 and TRBJ2-7; D is perhaps TRBD1 (5 bases). This CDR3 comprises 15 residues. Germline CDR1 SGDLS, CDR2 YYNGEE. V shed 0 bases and J shed 2 bases, with 12 bases lying between them. CDR3: CASSVAVQGPYEQYF. CDR3 coding DNA: TGTGCCAGCAGCGTAGCTGTTCAGGGCCCCTACGAGCAGTACTTC.

The V gene is TRBV7-3, the J gene TRBJ1-3; 8 bases agree with TRBD1. Germline V lookup: CDR1 SGHTA, CDR2 FQGTGA. This CDR3 region has 15 residues. V shed 1 base and J 2 bases; nucleotides not matched to a gene: 1. The DNA of the CDR3 is TGTGCCAGCAGCTTAATGACAGGGGCTGGAAACACCATATATTTT. This sequence encodes CASSLMTGAGNTIYF.

V is TRBV20-1 and J is TRBJ2-3, with D possibly TRBD2 on 6 matching bases. The V and J ends lost 6 bases and 6 bases respectively, with 10 bases between them. Looked up from germline, CDR1 is DFQATT and CDR2 is SNEGSKA (reference sequence). This CDR3 comprises 11 residues. Here the CDR3 DNA reads TGCAGTGCCGAACGGGAGGATACGCAGTATTTT. Protein sequence: CSAEREDTQYF.

The genes are TRBV28 and TRBJ2-3; no definite D call. This CDR3 is 16 amino acids long. CDR1 is MDHEN, CDR2 SYDVKM, per germline. The ends were cut back, 6 bases at V and 2 bases at J, with 18 bases in the middle. As DNA, the CDR3 is TGTGCCAGCAGCTGGGCCCGAACTTCCATCACAGATACGCAGTATTTT. It is translated as CASSWARTSITDTQYF.

The chain has TRBV5-4 and TRBJ1-2; 7 nucleotides line up with TRBD1. The V gene's germline CDR1 is SGHNT and CDR2 YYREEE (reference sequence). This CDR3 region has 14 residues. The ends lost 0 bases at V and 14 bases at J; junction bases unmatched: 13. The CDR3 DNA sequence: TGTGCCAGCAGCTTGGCCACAGGGGAGCGGATAGGGACCTTC. Its translation: CASSLATGERIGTF.

The chain combines TRBV19 with TRBJ1-6, with 7 bases lining up with TRBD1. With V trimmed by 3 bases and J by 7 bases, 6 bases remained unmatched. CDR3 size: 15 residues. Germline CDR1 is LNHDA and CDR2 is SQIVND (reference sequence). Written as DNA, the CDR3 is TGTGCCAGTAGTATTGTCGCCAGGGGGAATTCACCCCTCCACTTT. Protein: CASSIVARGNSPLHF.

The genes are TRBV7-8 and TRBJ2-7; TRBD1 might be the D (6 bases). Trimming pared 5 bases from V and 6 bases from J, leaving 14 bases between. CDR3 size: 13 residues. In germline, CDR1 is SGHVS, CDR2 FQNEAQ. CDR3 bases: TGTGCCAGCAGCGCACAGGGTTTAGGCGAGCAGTACTTC. Amino acids: CASSAQGLGEQYF.

V and J are TRBV18 and TRBJ2-7, with a tentative D call TRBD1 (5 bases). V was cut by 3 bases and J by 1 base, with 7 bases left in between. Germline loops: CDR1 KGHSH, CDR2 LQKENI. There are 13 residues in the CDR3. CDR3 sequence: CASSPAGSYEQYF. CDR3 nucleotides: TGTGCCAGCTCACCCGCAGGGTCCTACGAGCAGTACTTC.

This chain connects TRBV18 to TRBJ1-6, with 7 bases identical to TRBD1. The length of the CDR3 is 15 residues. Germline lookup yields CDR1 KGHSH and CDR2 LQKENI. Trimming removed 5 bases from V and 6 bases from J; junction bases left unmatched: 7. CDR3 nucleotides: TGTGCCAGCTCAACAATGACAGGGTCTAATTCACCCCTCCACTTT. It yields the protein CASSTMTGSNSPLHF. The full variable domain, rest sourced from reference TRBV18 and TRBJ1-6, is NAGVMQNPRHLVRRRGQEARLRCSPMKGHSHVYWYRQLPEEGLKFMVYLQKENIIDESGMPKERFSAEFPKEGPSILRIQQVVRGDSAAYFCASSTMTGSNSPLHFGNGTRLTVT.

The chain couples TRBV10-3 to TRBJ1-2, with D possibly matching TRBD1 (5 bases). V lost 0 bases and J lost 4, with 15 bases in between. The germline gives CDR1 ENHRY, CDR2 SYGVKD. The CDR3 extends over 16 amino acids. For the CDR3, the DNA is TGTGCCATCAGTGAGTCATCGGGAGGGGCCGGCTATGGCTACACCTTC. This sequence encodes CAISESSGGAGYGYTF.

The chain has TRBV7-2 and TRBJ1-6; D gene ambiguous. Germline loops: CDR1 SGHTA, CDR2 FQGNSA. Trimming removed 1 base from V and 1 base from J, with 14 bases in between. The length of the CDR3 is 18 residues. The DNA for the CDR3 is TGTGCCAGCAGCTTAGTGGTAGGGAGAGGATCCTATAATTCACCCCTCCACTTT. Protein: CASSLVVGRGSYNSPLHF.

The chain is built from TRBV30 and TRBJ1-5; 9 positions match TRBD1. Per the germline V gene, CDR1 is GTSNPN and CDR2 is SVGIG (reference sequence). The CDR3 runs to 18 residues. J gave up 4 bases and V 0 bases, and 13 bases lay outside the gene matches. CDR3 bases: TGTGCCTGGAGTGTACGTGGGTACGGGACAGGGAGAAATCAGCCCCAGCATTTT. Its protein product is CAWSVRGYGTGRNQPQHF. Using reference TRBV30 and TRBJ1-5 for the parts outside the CDR3, the full variable domain is SQTIHQWPATLVQPVGSPLSLECTVEGTSNPNLYWYRQAAGRGLQLLFYSVGIGQISSEVPQNLSASRPQDRQFILSSKKLLLSDSGFYLCAWSVRGYGTGRNQPQHFGDGTRLSIL.

The V call is TRBV2, the J call TRBJ2-3; D not resolved. The germline gives CDR1 SNHLY, CDR2 FYNNEI. The V end lost 2 bases, the J end lost 4 bases, and 10 bases lay between the germline ends. CDR3 length: 14 residues. CDR3: CASSEHLRSDTQYF. The CDR3 region has the DNA TGTGCCAGCAGTGAACACTTGAGATCAGATACGCAGTATTTT.

V usage is TRBV6-1 and J usage is TRBJ1-4, with D possibly being TRBD1 (6 bases). The CDR3 runs 14 residues. The V end lost 7 bases, the J end lost 2 bases, and 11 bases lay between the germline ends. The germline CDR1 and CDR2 sequences are MNHNS and SASEGT. CDR3: CASKSGQTNEKLFF. The CDR3 region has the DNA TGTGCCAGCAAATCAGGACAGACTAATGAAAAACTGTTTTTT.

V and J are TRBV5-1 and TRBJ1-3, with 7 bases lining up with TRBD1. The CDR3 is 14 amino acids. V lost 0 bases to trimming and J lost 9 bases; unmatched junction nucleotides: 6. The germline V gene has CDR1 SGHRS and CDR2 YFSETQ. The CDR3 DNA is TGCGCCAGCAGCTTGGGACAGGGTGATAGCACCATATATTTT. Its protein is CASSLGQGDSTIYF.

To note about this clone: Other DNA sequences within the sample encode an identical CDR3. The V call is TRBV6-6, the J call TRBJ1-2; 8 nucleotides agree with TRBD1. Germline assignment: CDR1 MNHNY and CDR2 SVGAGI (reference sequence). Losses at the gene ends were 4 bases for V and 3 bases for J; bases not matched to a gene: 1. This CDR3 region has 13 residues. CDR3 sequence: CASSSDRDYGYTF. In DNA, the CDR3 is TGTGCCAGCAGTTCGGACAGGGACTATGGCTACACCTTC.

Of note for this clone: Relative to the germline gene, one junction end is altered; a read error may explain this. The chain links TRBV7-2 to TRBJ2-2; D gene uncertain. The V gene's germline CDR1 is SGHTA and CDR2 FQGNSA. The CDR3 has 13 residues. The CDR3 region is CASSQINSGELFF. The CDR3 DNA is TGTGCCAGCAGCCAGATAAACAGCGGGGAGCTGTTTTTT.